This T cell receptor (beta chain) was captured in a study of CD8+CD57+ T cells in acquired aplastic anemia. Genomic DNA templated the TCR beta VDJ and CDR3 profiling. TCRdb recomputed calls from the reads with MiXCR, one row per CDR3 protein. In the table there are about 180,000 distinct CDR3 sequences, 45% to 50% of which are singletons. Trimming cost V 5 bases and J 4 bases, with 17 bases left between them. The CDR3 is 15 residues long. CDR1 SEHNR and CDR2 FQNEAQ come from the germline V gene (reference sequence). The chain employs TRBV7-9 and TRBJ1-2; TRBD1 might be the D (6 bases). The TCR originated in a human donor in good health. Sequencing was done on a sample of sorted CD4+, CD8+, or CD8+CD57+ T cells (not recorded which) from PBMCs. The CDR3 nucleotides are TGTGCCAGCAGCCCACGAATCTCAGGGGTCTATGGCTACACCTTC. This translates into CASSPRISGVYGYTF.